What follows are 5 T cell receptor beta chains derived from one specimen sequenced in a study of OX40 agonist ivuxolimab in advanced cancers. The repertoire was sequenced with immunoSEQ multiplex PCR; TCRdb's copy has only in-frame clones and lacks some. Of approximately 38,000 clones listed, roughly four fifths are singletons. The sample in question was CD4+ or CD8+ T cells sorted from blood, obtained in a trial of the OX40 agonist ivuxolimab. The receptors here all came from an adult with an advanced solid tumor such as melanoma, head and neck, liver or kidney cancer.

The CDR3 DNA sequence: TGTGCCAGCAGCCAAGACCGGACAGGGGAGCAAGAGACCCAGTACTTC. It codes for CASSQDRTGEQETQYF. V gene TRBV7-2 combines with J gene TRBJ2-5, with TRBD1 matching 9 bases. Germline CDR1 and CDR2: SGHTA and FQGNSA. This CDR3 contains 16 residues. V was clipped by 5 bases and J by 2 bases; unmatched bases: 9.

The J gene is TRBJ2-5, the V gene TRBV7-9, with D possibly being TRBD2 (6 bases). V lost 5 bases, J lost 3 bases, and 16 bases lay in between. This CDR3 region has 15 residues. CDR1 is SEHNR, CDR2 FQNEAQ, per germline (reference sequence). The CDR3 reads CASSAGSHIKETQYF. The CDR3 region has the DNA TGTGCCAGCAGCGCCGGGAGTCATATTAAAGAGACCCAGTACTTC.

The J gene is TRBJ2-5, the V gene TRBV4-1; D unresolved. V was cut by 0 bases and J by 5 bases, with 7 bases left in between. Germline V gene data show CDR1 as MGHRA and CDR2 as YSYEKL. The CDR3 is made up of 13 amino acids. The CDR3 reads CASSQDSWETQYF. The DNA for the CDR3 is TGCGCCAGCAGCCAAGACTCCTGGGAGACCCAGTACTTC.

The genes are TRBV19 and TRBJ2-7, with 11 positions matching TRBD2. The CDR3 totals 14 residues. CDR1 and CDR2 from the germline V gene are LNHDA and SQIVND (reference sequence). The J segment lost 3 bases and the V segment lost 6 bases, leaving 4 bases of the junction unmatched. The CDR3 loop is CASSPGLAGYEQYF. The CDR3 DNA sequence: TGTGCCAGTAGCCCCGGACTAGCGGGCTACGAGCAGTACTTC.

In DNA, the CDR3 is TGCGCCAGCAGCTTTTCCCTGGCGGGGGGGAAATCAGATACGCAGTATTTT. Translation: CASSFSLAGGKSDTQYF. This chain connects TRBV5-1 to TRBJ2-3, with TRBD2 matching 9 bases. Germline CDR1 reads SGHRS; CDR2 reads YFSETQ. CDR3 size: 17 residues. V dropped 2 bases and J dropped 4; count of bases not matched to a gene: 11.